The 3 T cell receptor beta chains in this list originate from one sample, sequenced in a study of T cells in Graves' hyperthyroidism and ophthalmopathy. Using RNA transcripts as the source, TCR beta CDR3 regions were amplified. With the HTBI primer set, the TCR CDR3 went through a first round of RT-PCR. One entry per CDR3 protein results from TCRdb running MiXCR on the multiplex PCR reads. The top ten clones hold approximately 35% of a sample with 300,000 to 350,000 distinct CDR3 sequences, around a sixth of them seen once. The sample taken for sequencing was blood. Every receptor here comes from a man aged 25-40 years with Graves' hyperthyroidism.

The CDR3 region is CASSGKLAADLRLGNEQFF. CDR3 sequence (DNA): TGTGCCAGCAGCGGTAAGTTGGCGGCGGACCTCCGGTTGGGGAATGAGCAGTTCTTC. V usage is TRBV9 and J usage is TRBJ2-1, with D uncertain. V was clipped by 3 bases and J by 7 bases, with 29 bases between them. The CDR3 is made up of 19 amino acids. The germline CDR1 and CDR2 sequences are SGDLS and YYNGEE.

This clonotype occurred many times. The chain joins TRBV3-1 to TRBJ2-1; TRBD2 aligns across 14 bases. The trim removed 3 bases at V and 1 base at J, leaving 2 bases unmatched. Looked up from germline, CDR1 is LGHDT and CDR2 is YNNKEL (reference sequence). The CDR3 runs 17 residues. CDR3 sequence reads: CASSHGLAGGSYNEQFF. DNA for the CDR3: TGTGCCAGCAGCCACGGACTAGCGGGAGGTTCCTACAATGAGCAGTTCTTC.

There are many counts of this clonotype. This chain uses TRBV28 with TRBJ2-7; tentatively, D is TRBD2 (7 bases). Deletions cut 7 bases from V and 5 bases from J, with 21 bases between. The CDR3 runs to 15 residues. Germline V gene sequence: CDR1 MDHEN, CDR2 SYDVKM. CDR3 sequence: CASTPWGGLGNEQYF. CDR3 DNA: TGTGCCAGCACCCCTTGGGGGGGCCTAGGGAACGAGCAGTACTTC.